This T cell receptor beta chain originates from a study of shared clonotypes between healthy human individuals. Study-wide results and caveats: Researchers sampled only blood; tissue repertoires likely differ.

As regards this clone: Antigen unknown.

This table comes from immunoSEQ multiplex PCR, and its TCRdb copy is limited to in-frame clones, with some not included. The table includes 2.3 million or so clones, over 90% detected once. The V and J ends lost 0 bases and 2 bases, in that order; junction bases with no gene match: 4. Per the germline V gene, CDR1 is SGHRS and CDR2 is YFSETQ. The CDR3 has 15 residues. The rearrangement uses TRBV5-1 and TRBJ2-7; 8 bases line up with TRBD1. Sequenced material: naive CD4+ T cells from PBMCs. Subset defined: CD45RA+ positively selected. This clonotype was obtained from a man aged 18 to 29 in good health. Some clones in this sample may be carry-over from other donors' samples. The DNA of the CDR3 is TGCGCCAGCAGCTTGGAGACAGGGGATCCCTACGAGCAGTACTTC. Protein sequence: CASSLETGDPYEQYF.